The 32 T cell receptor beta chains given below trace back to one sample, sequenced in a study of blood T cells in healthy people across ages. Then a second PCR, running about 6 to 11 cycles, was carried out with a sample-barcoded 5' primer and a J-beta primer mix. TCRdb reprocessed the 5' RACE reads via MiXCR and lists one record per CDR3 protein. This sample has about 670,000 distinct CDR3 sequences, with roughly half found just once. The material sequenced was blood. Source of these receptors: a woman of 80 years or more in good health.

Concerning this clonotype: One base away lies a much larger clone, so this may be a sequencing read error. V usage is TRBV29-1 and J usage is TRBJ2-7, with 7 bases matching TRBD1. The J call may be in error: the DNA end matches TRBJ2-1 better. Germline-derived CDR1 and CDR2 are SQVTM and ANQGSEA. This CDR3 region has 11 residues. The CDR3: CSVGTDNGQFF. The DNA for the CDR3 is TGCAGCGTAGGGACAGACAATGGGCAGTTCTTC.

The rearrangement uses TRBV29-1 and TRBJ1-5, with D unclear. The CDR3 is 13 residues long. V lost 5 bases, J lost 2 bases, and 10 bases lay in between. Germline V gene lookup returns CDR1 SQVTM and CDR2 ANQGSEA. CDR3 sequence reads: CSVTVQGNQPQHF. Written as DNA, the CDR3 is TGCAGCGTTACTGTCCAGGGCAATCAGCCCCAGCATTTT.

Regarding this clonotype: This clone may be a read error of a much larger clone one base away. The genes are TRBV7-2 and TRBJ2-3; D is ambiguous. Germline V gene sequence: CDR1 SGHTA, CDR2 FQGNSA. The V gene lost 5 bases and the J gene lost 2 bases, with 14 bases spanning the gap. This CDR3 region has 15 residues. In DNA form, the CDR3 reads TGTGCCAGCAGCAAAGGGCCCTTATACACAGATACGCAGTATTTT. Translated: CASSKGPLYTDTQYF. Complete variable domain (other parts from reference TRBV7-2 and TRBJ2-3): GAGVSQSPSNKVTEKGKDVELRCDPISGHTALYWYRQSLGQGLEFLIYFQGNSAPDKSGLPSDRFSAERTGGSVSTLTIQRTQQEDSAVYLCASSKGPLYTDTQYFGPGTRLTVL.

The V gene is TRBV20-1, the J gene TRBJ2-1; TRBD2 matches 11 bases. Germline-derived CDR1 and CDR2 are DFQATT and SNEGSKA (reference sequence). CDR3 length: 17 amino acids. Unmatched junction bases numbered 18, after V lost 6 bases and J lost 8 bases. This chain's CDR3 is CSATGTSGSLLGDEQFF. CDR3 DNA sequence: TGCAGTGCCACAGGCACTAGCGGGAGTTTATTAGGCGATGAGCAGTTCTTC.

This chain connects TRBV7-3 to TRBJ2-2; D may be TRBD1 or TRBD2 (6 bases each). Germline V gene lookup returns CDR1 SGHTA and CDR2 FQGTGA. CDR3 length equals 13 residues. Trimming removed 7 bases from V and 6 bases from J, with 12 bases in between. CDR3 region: CASTPRGAGELFF. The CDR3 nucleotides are TGTGCCAGCACCCCAAGGGGGGCCGGGGAGCTGTTTTTT. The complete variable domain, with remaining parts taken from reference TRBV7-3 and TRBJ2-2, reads GAGVSQTPSNKVTEKGKYVELRCDPISGHTALYWYRQSLGQGPEFLIYFQGTGAADDSGLPNDRFFAVRPEGSVSTLKIQRTERGDSAVYLCASTPRGAGELFFGEGSRLTVL.

As DNA, the CDR3 is TGCGCCAGCAGCTCACTAGCGGCTACCTACAATGAGCAGTTCTTC. Residues: CASSSLAATYNEQFF. The rearrangement links TRBV5-1 to TRBJ2-1, with 8 bases lining up with TRBD2. Looked up from germline, CDR1 is SGHRS and CDR2 is YFSETQ. There are 15 residues in the CDR3. V dropped 3 bases and J dropped 2; count of bases not matched to a gene: 4.

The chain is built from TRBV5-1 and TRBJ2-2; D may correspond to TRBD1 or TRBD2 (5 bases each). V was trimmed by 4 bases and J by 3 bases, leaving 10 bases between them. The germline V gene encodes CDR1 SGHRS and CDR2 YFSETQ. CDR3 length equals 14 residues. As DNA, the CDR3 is TGCGCCAGCAGCCACGGGGCCTACACCGGGGAGCTGTTTTTT. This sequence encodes CASSHGAYTGELFF.

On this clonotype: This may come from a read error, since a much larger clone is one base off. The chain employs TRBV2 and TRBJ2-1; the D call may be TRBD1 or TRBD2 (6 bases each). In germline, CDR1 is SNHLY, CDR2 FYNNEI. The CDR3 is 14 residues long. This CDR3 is CAGREGGPYNEQFF. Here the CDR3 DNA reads TGTGCCGGCAGAGAGGGGGGCCCCTACAATGAGCAGTTCTTC.

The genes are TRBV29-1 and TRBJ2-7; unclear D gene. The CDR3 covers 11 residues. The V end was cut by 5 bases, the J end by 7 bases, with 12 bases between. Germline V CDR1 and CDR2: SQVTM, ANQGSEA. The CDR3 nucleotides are TGCAGCGTTTCCATCAACGATGAGCAGTACTTC. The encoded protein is CSVSINDEQYF.

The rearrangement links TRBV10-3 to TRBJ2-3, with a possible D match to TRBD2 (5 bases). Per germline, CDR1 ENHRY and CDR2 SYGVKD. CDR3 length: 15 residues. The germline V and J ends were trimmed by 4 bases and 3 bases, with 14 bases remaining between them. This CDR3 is CAISARVSGTDTQYF. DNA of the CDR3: TGTGCCATCAGTGCTCGGGTATCGGGAACAGATACGCAGTATTTT.

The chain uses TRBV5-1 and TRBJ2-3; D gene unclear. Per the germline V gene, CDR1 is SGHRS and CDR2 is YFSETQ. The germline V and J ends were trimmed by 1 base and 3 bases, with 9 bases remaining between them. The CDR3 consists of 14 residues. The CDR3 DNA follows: TGCGCCAGCAGCTTGAGCCCCAGGACAGATACGCAGTATTTT. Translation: CASSLSPRTDTQYF.

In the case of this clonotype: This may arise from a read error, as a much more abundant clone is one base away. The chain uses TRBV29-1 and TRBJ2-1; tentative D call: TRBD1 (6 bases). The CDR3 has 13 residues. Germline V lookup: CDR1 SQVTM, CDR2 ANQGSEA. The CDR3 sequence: CSVFRDIDNERFF. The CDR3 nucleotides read TGCAGCGTTTTTCGGGACATCGACAATGAGCGGTTCTTC.

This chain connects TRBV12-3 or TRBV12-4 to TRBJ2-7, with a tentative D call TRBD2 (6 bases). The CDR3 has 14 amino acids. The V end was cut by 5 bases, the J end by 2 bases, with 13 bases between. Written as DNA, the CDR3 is TGTGCCAGCAGTCGCGGACTACCCCCCTACGAGCAGTACTTC. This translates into CASSRGLPPYEQYF.

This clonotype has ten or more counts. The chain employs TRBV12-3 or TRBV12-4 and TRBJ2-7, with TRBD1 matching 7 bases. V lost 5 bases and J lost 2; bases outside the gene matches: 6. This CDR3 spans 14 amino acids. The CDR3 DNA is TGTGCCAGCAGTCCTGACAGGGTTGCCTACGAGCAGTACTTC. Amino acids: CASSPDRVAYEQYF.

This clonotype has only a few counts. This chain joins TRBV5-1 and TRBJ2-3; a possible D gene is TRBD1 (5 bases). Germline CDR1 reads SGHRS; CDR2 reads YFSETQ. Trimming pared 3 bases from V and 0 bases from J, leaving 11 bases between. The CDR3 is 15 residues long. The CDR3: CASSSQEHSTDTQYF. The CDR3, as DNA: TGCGCCAGCAGCTCACAGGAACACAGCACAGATACGCAGTATTTT.

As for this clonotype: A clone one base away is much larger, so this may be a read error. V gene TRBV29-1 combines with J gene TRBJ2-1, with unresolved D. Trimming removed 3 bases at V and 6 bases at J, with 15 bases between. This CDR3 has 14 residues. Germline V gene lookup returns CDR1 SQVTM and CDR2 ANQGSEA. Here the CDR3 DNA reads TGCAGCGTTGACGGGTCCAGCCGATTCAATGAGCAGTTCTTC. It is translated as CSVDGSSRFNEQFF.

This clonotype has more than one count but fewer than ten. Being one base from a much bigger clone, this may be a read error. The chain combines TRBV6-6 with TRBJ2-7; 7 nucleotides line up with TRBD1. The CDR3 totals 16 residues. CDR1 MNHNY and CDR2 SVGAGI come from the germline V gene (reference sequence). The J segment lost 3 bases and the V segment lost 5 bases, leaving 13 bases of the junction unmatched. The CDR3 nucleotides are TGTGCCAGCAGTGGCGGACCAGGGGGAGCCTACTACGAGCAGTACTTC. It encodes CASSGGPGGAYYEQYF.

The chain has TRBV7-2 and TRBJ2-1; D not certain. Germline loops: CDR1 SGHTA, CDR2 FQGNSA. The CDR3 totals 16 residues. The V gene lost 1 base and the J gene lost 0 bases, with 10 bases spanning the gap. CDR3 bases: TGTGCCAGCAGCTTAGGGGTTTCCAGCTCCTACAATGAGCAGTTCTTC. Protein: CASSLGVSSSYNEQFF. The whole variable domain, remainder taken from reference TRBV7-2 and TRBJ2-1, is GAGVSQSPSNKVTEKGKDVELRCDPISGHTALYWYRQSLGQGLEFLIYFQGNSAPDKSGLPSDRFSAERTGGSVSTLTIQRTQQEDSAVYLCASSLGVSSSYNEQFFGPGTRLTVL.

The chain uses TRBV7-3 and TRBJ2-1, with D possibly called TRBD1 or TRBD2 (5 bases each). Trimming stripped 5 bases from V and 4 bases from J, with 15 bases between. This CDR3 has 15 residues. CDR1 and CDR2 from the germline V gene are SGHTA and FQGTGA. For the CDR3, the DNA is TGTGCCAGCAGCCTCTCGGGACCAAGTTACAATGAGCAGTTCTTC. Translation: CASSLSGPSYNEQFF.

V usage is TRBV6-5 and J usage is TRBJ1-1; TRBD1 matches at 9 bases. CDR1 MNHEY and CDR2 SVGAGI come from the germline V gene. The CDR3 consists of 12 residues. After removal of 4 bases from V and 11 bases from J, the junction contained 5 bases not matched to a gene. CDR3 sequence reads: CASSSRDREAFF. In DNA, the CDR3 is TGTGCCAGCAGTTCCCGGGACAGGGAGGCTTTCTTT.

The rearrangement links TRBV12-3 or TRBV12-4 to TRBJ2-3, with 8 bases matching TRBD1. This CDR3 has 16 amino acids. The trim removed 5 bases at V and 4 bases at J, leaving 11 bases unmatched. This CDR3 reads CASSPWTRGHSDTQYF. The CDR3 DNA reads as TGTGCCAGCAGTCCGTGGACCAGGGGGCATTCAGATACGCAGTATTTT.

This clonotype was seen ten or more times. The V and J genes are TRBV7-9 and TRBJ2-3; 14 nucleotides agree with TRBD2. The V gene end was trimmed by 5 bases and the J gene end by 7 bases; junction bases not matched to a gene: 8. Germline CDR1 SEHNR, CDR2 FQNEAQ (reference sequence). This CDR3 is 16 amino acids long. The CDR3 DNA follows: TGTGCCAGCAGCCCCGGGACTAGCGGGAGCGGGAATACGCAGTATTTT. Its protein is CASSPGTSGSGNTQYF.

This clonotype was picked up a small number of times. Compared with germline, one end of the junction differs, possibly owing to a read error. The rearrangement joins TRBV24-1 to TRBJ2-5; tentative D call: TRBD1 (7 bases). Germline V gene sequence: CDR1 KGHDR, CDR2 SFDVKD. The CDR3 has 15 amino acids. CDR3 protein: CATSDGGTVQETLYF. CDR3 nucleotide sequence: TGTGCCACCAGTGATGGAGGGACAGTCCAAGAGACCCTGTACTTC.

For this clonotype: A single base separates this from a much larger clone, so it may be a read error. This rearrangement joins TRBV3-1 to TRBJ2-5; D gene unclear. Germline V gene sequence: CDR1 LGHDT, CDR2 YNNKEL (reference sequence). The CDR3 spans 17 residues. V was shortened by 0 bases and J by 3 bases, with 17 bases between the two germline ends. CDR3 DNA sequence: TGTGCCAGCAGCCAAGAGAGGTGGAACTTGGGGAAAGAGACCCAGTACTTC. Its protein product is CASSQERWNLGKETQYF.

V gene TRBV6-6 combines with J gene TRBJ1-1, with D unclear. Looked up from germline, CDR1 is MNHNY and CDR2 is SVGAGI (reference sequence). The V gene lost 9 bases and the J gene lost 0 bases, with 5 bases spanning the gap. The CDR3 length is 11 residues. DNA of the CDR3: TGTGCCAGTGGATTGAACACTGAAGCTTTCTTT. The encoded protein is CASGLNTEAFF.

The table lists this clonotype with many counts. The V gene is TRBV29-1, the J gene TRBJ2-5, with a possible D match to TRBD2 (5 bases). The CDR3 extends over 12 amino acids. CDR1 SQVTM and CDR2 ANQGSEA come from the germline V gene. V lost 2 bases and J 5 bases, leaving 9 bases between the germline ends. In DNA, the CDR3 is TGCAGCGTTGAAAGACTATCGGAGACCCAGTACTTC. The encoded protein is CSVERLSETQYF.

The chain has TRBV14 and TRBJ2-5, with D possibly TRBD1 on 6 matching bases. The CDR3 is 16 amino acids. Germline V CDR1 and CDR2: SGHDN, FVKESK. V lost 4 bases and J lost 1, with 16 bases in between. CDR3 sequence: CASSRDPGHFQETQYF. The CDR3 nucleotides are TGTGCCAGCAGCCGAGACCCGGGACACTTCCAAGAGACCCAGTACTTC.

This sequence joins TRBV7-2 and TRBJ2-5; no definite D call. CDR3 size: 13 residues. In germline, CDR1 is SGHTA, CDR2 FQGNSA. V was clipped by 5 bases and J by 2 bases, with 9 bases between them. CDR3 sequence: CASSETPQETQYF. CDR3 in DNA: TGTGCCAGCAGCGAAACACCTCAAGAGACCCAGTACTTC.

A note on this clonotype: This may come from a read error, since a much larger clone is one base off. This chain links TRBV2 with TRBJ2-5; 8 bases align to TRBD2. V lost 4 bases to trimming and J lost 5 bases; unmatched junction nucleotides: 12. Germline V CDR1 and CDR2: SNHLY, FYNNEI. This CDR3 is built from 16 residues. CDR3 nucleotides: TGTGCCAGCAGTGTAGTTGGCGGGAGGCCCTGGGAGACCCAGTACTTC. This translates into CASSVVGGRPWETQYF.

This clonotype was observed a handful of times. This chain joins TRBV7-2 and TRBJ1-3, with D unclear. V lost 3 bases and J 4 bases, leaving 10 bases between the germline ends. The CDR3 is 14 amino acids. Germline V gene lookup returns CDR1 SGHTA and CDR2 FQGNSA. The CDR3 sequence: CASSFVREGNTIYF. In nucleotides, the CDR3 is TGTGCCAGCAGCTTCGTGAGGGAGGGAAACACCATATATTTT.

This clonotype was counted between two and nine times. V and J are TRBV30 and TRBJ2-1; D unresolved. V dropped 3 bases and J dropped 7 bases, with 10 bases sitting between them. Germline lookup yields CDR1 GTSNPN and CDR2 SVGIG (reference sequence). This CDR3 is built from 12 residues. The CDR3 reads CAWRFNGNEQFF. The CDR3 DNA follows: TGTGCCTGGAGGTTTAACGGGAATGAGCAGTTCTTC.

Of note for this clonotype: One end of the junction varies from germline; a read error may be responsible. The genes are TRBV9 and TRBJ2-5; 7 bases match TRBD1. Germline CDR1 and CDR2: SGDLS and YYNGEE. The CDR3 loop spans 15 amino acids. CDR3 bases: TGTGCCGGCAGCACCCCTAGGGGGCCCTACAATGAGCAGTACTTC. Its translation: CAGSTPRGPYNEQYF.